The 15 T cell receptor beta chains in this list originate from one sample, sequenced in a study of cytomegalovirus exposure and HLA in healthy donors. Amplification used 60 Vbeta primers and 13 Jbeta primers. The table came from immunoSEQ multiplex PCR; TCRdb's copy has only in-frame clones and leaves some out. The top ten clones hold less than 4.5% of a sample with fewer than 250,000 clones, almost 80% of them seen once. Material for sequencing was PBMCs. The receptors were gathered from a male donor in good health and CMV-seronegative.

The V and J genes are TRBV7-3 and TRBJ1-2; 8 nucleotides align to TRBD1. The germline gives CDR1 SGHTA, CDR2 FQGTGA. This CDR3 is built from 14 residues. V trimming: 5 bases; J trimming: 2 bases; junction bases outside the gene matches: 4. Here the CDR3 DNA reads TGTGCCAGCAGCCCGGGACAGGAAAACTATGGCTACACCTTC. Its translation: CASSPGQENYGYTF.

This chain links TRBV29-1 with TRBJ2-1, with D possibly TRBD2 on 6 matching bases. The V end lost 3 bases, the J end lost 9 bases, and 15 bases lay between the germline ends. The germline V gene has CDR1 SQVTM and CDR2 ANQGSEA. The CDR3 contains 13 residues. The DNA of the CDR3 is TGCAGCGTTGATGGGGCCGGGAGTGGTGAGCAGTTCTTC. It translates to CSVDGAGSGEQFF.

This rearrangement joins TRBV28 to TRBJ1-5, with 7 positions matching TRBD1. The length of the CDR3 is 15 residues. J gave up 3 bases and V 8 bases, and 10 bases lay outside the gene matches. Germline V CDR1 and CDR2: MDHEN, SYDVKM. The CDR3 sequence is CASRQPDRVNQPQHF. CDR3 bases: TGTGCCAGCCGCCAACCCGACAGGGTCAATCAGCCCCAGCATTTT.

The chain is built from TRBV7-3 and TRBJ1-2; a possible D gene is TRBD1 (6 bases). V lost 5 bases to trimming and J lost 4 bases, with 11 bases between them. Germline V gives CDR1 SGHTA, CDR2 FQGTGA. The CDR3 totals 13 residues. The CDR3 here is CASSQQGSYGYTF. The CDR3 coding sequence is TGTGCCAGCAGCCAACAGGGCTCCTATGGCTACACCTTC.

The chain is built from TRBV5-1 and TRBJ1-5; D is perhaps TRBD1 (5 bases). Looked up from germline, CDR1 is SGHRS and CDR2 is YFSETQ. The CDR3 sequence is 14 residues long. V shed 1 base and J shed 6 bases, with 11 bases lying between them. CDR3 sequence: CASSLSGAPQPQHF. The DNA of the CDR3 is TGCGCCAGCAGCTTGAGCGGGGCTCCTCAGCCCCAGCATTTT.

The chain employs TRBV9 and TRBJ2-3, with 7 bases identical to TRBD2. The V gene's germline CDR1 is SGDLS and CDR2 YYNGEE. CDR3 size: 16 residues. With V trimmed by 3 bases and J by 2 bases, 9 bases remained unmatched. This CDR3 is CASSAPGGSFTDTQYF. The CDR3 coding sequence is TGTGCCAGCAGCGCCCCCGGGGGGTCCTTCACAGATACGCAGTATTTT.

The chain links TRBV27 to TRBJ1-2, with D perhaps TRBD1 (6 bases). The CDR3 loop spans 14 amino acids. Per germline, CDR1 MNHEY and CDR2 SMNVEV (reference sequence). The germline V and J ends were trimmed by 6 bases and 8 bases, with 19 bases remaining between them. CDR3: CASSLRGSGDGYTF. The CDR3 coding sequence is TGTGCCAGCAGCCTCAGGGGTTCCGGTGACGGCTACACCTTC.

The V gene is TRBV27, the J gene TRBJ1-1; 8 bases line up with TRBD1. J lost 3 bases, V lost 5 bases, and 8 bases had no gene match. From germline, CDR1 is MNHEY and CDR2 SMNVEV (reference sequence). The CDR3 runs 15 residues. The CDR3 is CASSADRESYTEAFF. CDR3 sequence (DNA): TGTGCCAGCAGTGCGGACAGGGAATCGTACACTGAAGCTTTCTTT.

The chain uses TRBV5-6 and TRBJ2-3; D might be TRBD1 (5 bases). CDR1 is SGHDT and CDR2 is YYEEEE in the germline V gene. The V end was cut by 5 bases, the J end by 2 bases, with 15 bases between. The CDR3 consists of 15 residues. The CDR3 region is CASRAVGLPTDTQYF. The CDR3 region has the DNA TGTGCCAGCAGGGCGGTGGGGCTTCCCACAGATACGCAGTATTTT.

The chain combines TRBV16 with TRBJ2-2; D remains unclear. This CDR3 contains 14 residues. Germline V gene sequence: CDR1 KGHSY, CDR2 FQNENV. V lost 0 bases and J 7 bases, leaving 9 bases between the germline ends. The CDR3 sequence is CASSQSPSHGELFF. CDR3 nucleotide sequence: TGTGCCAGCAGCCAATCTCCCAGTCACGGGGAGCTGTTTTTT.

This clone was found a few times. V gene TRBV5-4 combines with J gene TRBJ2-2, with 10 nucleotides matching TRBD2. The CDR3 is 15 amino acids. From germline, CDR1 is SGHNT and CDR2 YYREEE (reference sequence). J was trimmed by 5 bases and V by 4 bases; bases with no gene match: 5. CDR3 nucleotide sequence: TGTGCCAGCAGCGGCGGGACTAGCGTTACCGGGGAGCTGTTTTTT. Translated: CASSGGTSVTGELFF. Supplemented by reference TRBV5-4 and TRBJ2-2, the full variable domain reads ETGVTQSPTHLIKTRGQQVTLRCSSQSGHNTVSWYQQALGQGPQFIFQYYREEENGRGNFPPRFSGLQFPNYSSELNVNALELDDSALYLCASSGGTSVTGELFFGEGSRLTVL.

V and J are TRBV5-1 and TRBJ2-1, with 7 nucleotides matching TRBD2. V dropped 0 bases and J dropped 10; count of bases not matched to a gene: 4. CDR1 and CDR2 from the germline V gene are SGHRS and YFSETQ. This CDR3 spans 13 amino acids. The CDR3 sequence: CASSLALGLEQFF. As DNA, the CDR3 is TGCGCCAGCAGCTTGGCCTTGGGACTAGAGCAGTTCTTC.

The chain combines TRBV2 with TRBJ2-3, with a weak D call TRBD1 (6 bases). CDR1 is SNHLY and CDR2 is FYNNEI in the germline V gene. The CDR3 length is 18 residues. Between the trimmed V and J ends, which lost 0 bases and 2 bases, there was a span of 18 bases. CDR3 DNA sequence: TGTGCCAGCAGTGAAGCGCTTGGGGGCGGCTACGACACAGATACGCAGTATTTT. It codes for CASSEALGGGYDTDTQYF.

The chain's CDR3 is CASSSLTDTQYF. The CDR3 bases are TGTGCCAGCAGCTCCTTAACAGATACGCAGTATTTT. J is TRBJ2-3 and V is TRBV7-2; D is ambiguous. V was pared by 4 bases and J by 3 bases, with 5 bases between. Germline V gene lookup returns CDR1 SGHTA and CDR2 FQGNSA. The CDR3 is 12 residues long.

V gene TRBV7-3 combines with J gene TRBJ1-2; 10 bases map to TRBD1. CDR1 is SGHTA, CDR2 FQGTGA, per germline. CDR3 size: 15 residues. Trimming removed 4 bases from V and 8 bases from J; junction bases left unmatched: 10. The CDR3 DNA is TGTGCCAGCAGCTCCCGCGGGACAGGGGTAAAGGGCTACACCTTC. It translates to CASSSRGTGVKGYTF.